This TCR beta chain was sequenced in a study of blood T cell repertoires in COVID-19. The germline V gene has CDR1 SNHLY and CDR2 FYNNEI. The J segment lost 4 bases and the V segment lost 8 bases, leaving 7 bases of the junction unmatched. The length of the CDR3 is 13 residues. Profiled with immunoSEQ multiplex PCR; TCRdb holds only in-frame clones, not every one. The sample holds fewer than 700,000 clones; roughly nine tenths are singletons and the top ten take 7.5% to 9.5%. Seattle-derived patients entered the study during active infection and were followed longitudinally. This sequence originates from a woman aged 50 to 60 with COVID-19, enrolled during active disease. Sequencing was done on a sample of peripheral blood. The chain has TRBV2 and TRBJ2-7; 8 nucleotides agree with TRBD2. For the CDR3, the DNA is TGTGCCAGCTACCGGGGGGGGAAGTACGAGCAGTACTTC. Translated: CASYRGGKYEQYF.